This T cell receptor (beta chain) was found in a study of shared clonotypes between healthy human individuals. Regarding the study as a whole: Depth of sequencing was expected to influence donor clonotype sharing. Sharing across a few donors was seen in 4% to 6.5% of naive CD4 clonotypes.

V shed 3 bases, J shed 6 bases, and the junction held 11 bases outside the gene matches. The CDR3 has 16 residues. CDR1 SGHDT and CDR2 YYEEEE come from the germline V gene. On this clone itself: The antigen remains unidentified.

Data came from immunoSEQ multiplex PCR; TCRdb stores just in-frame clones and leaves some out. The sample includes 600,000 to 750,000 clones, about 92% of them seen just once. Sequencing was carried out using memory CD8+ T cells from PBMCs. The subset: CD45RO+ cells pooled with CCR7-negative TemRA cells. V and J are TRBV5-6 and TRBJ2-3; 9 positions agree with TRBD1. This TCR was recovered from a man between 18 and 29 years old in good health. Some clones in this sample may be carry-over from other donors' samples. The CDR3 spells CASSYLGTGIMDTQYF. The DNA for the CDR3 is TGTGCCAGCAGCTACCTCGGGACAGGGATTATGGATACGCAGTATTTT.